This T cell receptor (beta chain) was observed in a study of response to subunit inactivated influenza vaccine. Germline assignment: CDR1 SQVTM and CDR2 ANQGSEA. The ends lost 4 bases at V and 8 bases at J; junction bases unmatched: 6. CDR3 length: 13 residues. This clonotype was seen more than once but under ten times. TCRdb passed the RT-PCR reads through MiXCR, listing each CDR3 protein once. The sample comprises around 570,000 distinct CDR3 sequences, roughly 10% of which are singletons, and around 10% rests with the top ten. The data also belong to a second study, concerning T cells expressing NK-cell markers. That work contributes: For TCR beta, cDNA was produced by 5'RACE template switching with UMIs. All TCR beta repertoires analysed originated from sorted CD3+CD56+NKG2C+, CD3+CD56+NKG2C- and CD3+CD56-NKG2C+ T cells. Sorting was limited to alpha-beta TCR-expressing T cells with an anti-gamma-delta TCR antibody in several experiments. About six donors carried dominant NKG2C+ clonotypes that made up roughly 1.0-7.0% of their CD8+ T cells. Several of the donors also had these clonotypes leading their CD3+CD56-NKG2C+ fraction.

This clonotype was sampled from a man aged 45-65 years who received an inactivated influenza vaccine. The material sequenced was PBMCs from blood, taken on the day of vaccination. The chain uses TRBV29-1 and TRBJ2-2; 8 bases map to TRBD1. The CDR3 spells CSVALRQGGELFF. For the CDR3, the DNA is TGCAGCGTTGCCTTAAGACAGGGGGGGGAGCTGTTTTTT.